Listed below are T cell receptor beta chains from one sample, sequenced in a study of CD8+ T cells in alopecia areata. Generated by immunoSEQ multiplex PCR, the TCRdb table keeps only in-frame clones and is missing some. This repertoire shows some 110,000 clones, 50% to 75% found once; its top ten account for approximately 29%. The specimen was CD8+ T cells sorted from blood, collected at week 4, from a patient treated with tofacitinib. These receptor sequences come from a human donor with alopecia areata. The CDR3 runs from the conserved cysteine through the conserved F or W. Each record gives: J gene, D gene, clone size, V gene, CDR3 DNA, CDR3 protein. The D gene is left open where the match is weak. Clone sizes are given selectively: once, few, many, or a class where the clone is expanded.

j_call: TRBJ2-1
d_call: NA
clone_size: NA
v_call: TRBV27
cdr3_nt: TGTGCCAGCAGTTCCCTTTTGGGGCAAGAGCAGTTCTTC
cdr3_aa: CASSSLLGQEQFF

j_call: TRBJ2-7
d_call: NA
clone_size: NA
v_call: TRBV6-5
cdr3_nt: TGTGCCAGCACTTTTGGTGACGAGCAGTACTTC
cdr3_aa: CASTFGDEQYF

j_call: TRBJ2-1
d_call: NA
clone_size: NA
v_call: TRBV15
cdr3_nt: TGTGCCACCAGCAGAGAAGGACGCTCCCCTGAGCAGTTCTTC
cdr3_aa: CATSREGRSPEQFF

j_call: TRBJ2-7
d_call: NA
clone_size: NA
v_call: TRBV29-1
cdr3_nt: TGCAGCGTTGAAGTGGCGGGGACAGTCAGGGAGCAGTACTTC
cdr3_aa: CSVEVAGTVREQYF

j_call: TRBJ2-5
d_call: TRBD2
clone_size: few
v_call: TRBV29-1
cdr3_nt: TGCAGCGTTGAAGGAGATATTGGGACTAGCGGGGGAGAGACCCAGTACTTC
cdr3_aa: CSVEGDIGTSGGETQYF

j_call: TRBJ2-1
d_call: NA
clone_size: NA
v_call: TRBV7-9
cdr3_nt: TGTGCCAGCAGCCCCCGGGACGACAATGAGCAGTTCTTC
cdr3_aa: CASSPRDDNEQFF

j_call: TRBJ2-5
d_call: NA
clone_size: NA
v_call: TRBV13
cdr3_nt: TGTGCCAGCAGCTTAGTCACAGGAGGCCAAGAGACCCAGTACTTC
cdr3_aa: CASSLVTGGQETQYF

j_call: TRBJ2-1
d_call: NA
clone_size: NA
v_call: TRBV5-6
cdr3_nt: TGTGCCAGCAGCTCCGAAGGAGAGAAGCAGTTCTTC
cdr3_aa: CASSSEGEKQFF

j_call: TRBJ1-1
d_call: NA
clone_size: NA
v_call: TRBV19
cdr3_nt: TGTGCCAGTAGTAGGCGCCGTTCGGATGAAGCTTTCTTT
cdr3_aa: CASSRRRSDEAFF

j_call: TRBJ2-7
d_call: NA
clone_size: NA
v_call: TRBV29-1
cdr3_nt: TGCAGCGCCCGGACAGCAACCTACGAGCAGTACTTC
cdr3_aa: CSARTATYEQYF

j_call: TRBJ1-2
d_call: NA
clone_size: NA
v_call: TRBV30
cdr3_nt: TGTGCCTGGAACCAGGATTCTGGCTACACCTTC
cdr3_aa: CAWNQDSGYTF

j_call: TRBJ2-3
d_call: NA
clone_size: NA
v_call: TRBV5-6
cdr3_nt: TGTGCCAGCAGCCCAACAGGGACAGATACGCAGTATTTT
cdr3_aa: CASSPTGTDTQYF

j_call: TRBJ1-5
d_call: NA
clone_size: NA
v_call: TRBV5-6
cdr3_nt: TGTGCCAGCAGCTTGCTACAGGCTGGTCAGCCCCAGCATTTT
cdr3_aa: CASSLLQAGQPQHF

j_call: TRBJ2-2
d_call: NA
clone_size: NA
v_call: TRBV5-4
cdr3_nt: TGTGCCAGCAGCTTGGTATCCGGGCCGACCGGGGAGCTGTTTTTT
cdr3_aa: CASSLVSGPTGELFF

j_call: TRBJ1-1
d_call: TRBD1
clone_size: NA
v_call: TRBV4-1
cdr3_nt: TGCGCCAGCAGCCCGACGACAGGGGGCGTATTTGGGAACACTGAAGCTTTCTTT
cdr3_aa: CASSPTTGGVFGNTEAFF

j_call: TRBJ2-1
d_call: NA
clone_size: NA
v_call: TRBV7-9
cdr3_nt: TGTGCCAGCAGCTTATTGGGAAGGGCTGCCTACAATGAGCAGTTCTTC
cdr3_aa: CASSLLGRAAYNEQFF

j_call: TRBJ2-7
d_call: NA
clone_size: NA
v_call: TRBV5-1
cdr3_nt: TGCGCCAGCAGCTGGGACACTCCGAGCTCCTACGAGCAGTACTTC
cdr3_aa: CASSWDTPSSYEQYF

j_call: TRBJ2-3
d_call: NA
clone_size: NA
v_call: TRBV5-8
cdr3_nt: TGTGCCAGCAGCTGGGGAGGCACAGATACGCAGTATTTT
cdr3_aa: CASSWGGTDTQYF

j_call: TRBJ1-2
d_call: NA
clone_size: few
v_call: TRBV7-9
cdr3_nt: TGTGCCAGCAGGTGGGGGCATGGCTACACCTTC
cdr3_aa: CASRWGHGYTF

j_call: TRBJ2-7
d_call: NA
clone_size: few
v_call: TRBV30
cdr3_nt: TGTGCCTGGAGTAAGGGCCAGGGTTACGAGCAGTACTTC
cdr3_aa: CAWSKGQGYEQYF

j_call: TRBJ2-1
d_call: NA
clone_size: NA
v_call: TRBV29-1
cdr3_nt: TGCAGCGTTGGTACCGGCAATGAGCAGTTCTTC
cdr3_aa: CSVGTGNEQFF

j_call: TRBJ2-7
d_call: TRBD1
clone_size: NA
v_call: TRBV5-1
cdr3_nt: TGCGCCAGCCGGACAGGTCTGGGCTACGAGCAGTACTTC
cdr3_aa: CASRTGLGYEQYF

j_call: TRBJ2-1
d_call: TRBD1
clone_size: few
v_call: TRBV30
cdr3_nt: TGTGCCTGGAGTTCCGGGACAGGGCCGTTCTTC
cdr3_aa: CAWSSGTGPFF

j_call: TRBJ2-6
d_call: NA
clone_size: NA
v_call: TRBV15
cdr3_nt: TGTGCCACCAGCAGCCCACCAGGATCGGTCCTGACTTTC
cdr3_aa: CATSSPPGSVLTF

j_call: TRBJ2-7
d_call: NA
clone_size: NA
v_call: TRBV30
cdr3_nt: TGTGCCTGGGACGGTGCCAAAATCTACGAGCAGTACTTC
cdr3_aa: CAWDGAKIYEQYF

j_call: TRBJ2-5
d_call: NA
clone_size: few
v_call: TRBV30
cdr3_nt: TGTGCCTGGACCCCCGGACTACCAGAGACCCAGTACTTC
cdr3_aa: CAWTPGLPETQYF

j_call: TRBJ1-2
d_call: NA
clone_size: NA
v_call: TRBV27
cdr3_nt: TGTGCCAGCAGCCCTCAGAGTTTTAACTATGGCTACACCTTC
cdr3_aa: CASSPQSFNYGYTF

j_call: TRBJ2-3
d_call: NA
clone_size: NA
v_call: TRBV14
cdr3_nt: TGTGCCAGCAGCATACAGGGGACTAGCACAGATACGCAGTATTTT
cdr3_aa: CASSIQGTSTDTQYF

j_call: TRBJ2-2
d_call: NA
clone_size: few
v_call: TRBV25-1
cdr3_nt: TGTGCCAGCAGTGAGGATGGCGGGGAGCTGTTTTTT
cdr3_aa: CASSEDGGELFF

j_call: TRBJ2-7
d_call: NA
clone_size: NA
v_call: TRBV9
cdr3_nt: TGTGCCAGCAGCGCCTCCGGGACACCGACCTACGAGCAGTACTTC
cdr3_aa: CASSASGTPTYEQYF

j_call: TRBJ1-2
d_call: NA
clone_size: few
v_call: TRBV5-1
cdr3_nt: TGCGCCAGCAGCTTGGAGTTGCCGGGCTCCTATGGCTACACCTTC
cdr3_aa: CASSLELPGSYGYTF

j_call: TRBJ2-5
d_call: TRBD2
clone_size: few
v_call: TRBV5-1
cdr3_nt: TGCGCCAGCAGCTTGTGGTCGAGCGGGGTTGAAGAGACCCAGTACTTC
cdr3_aa: CASSLWSSGVEETQYF

j_call: TRBJ2-5
d_call: TRBD1
clone_size: NA
v_call: TRBV27
cdr3_nt: TGTGCCAGCTGGGACAGGGCAAAAGAGACCCAGTACTTC
cdr3_aa: CASWDRAKETQYF

j_call: TRBJ1-3
d_call: NA
clone_size: NA
v_call: TRBV30
cdr3_nt: TGTGCCTGGAGTTCCGGAAACACCATATATTTT
cdr3_aa: CAWSSGNTIYF

j_call: TRBJ2-3
d_call: NA
clone_size: NA
v_call: TRBV29-1
cdr3_nt: TGCAGCGTTGAACAGGCATCAACTTACACAGATACGCAGTATTTT
cdr3_aa: CSVEQASTYTDTQYF

j_call: TRBJ2-2
d_call: NA
clone_size: NA
v_call: TRBV29-1
cdr3_nt: TGCAGCGTAAGCCGGGACCCGAACACCGGGGAGCTGTTTTTT
cdr3_aa: CSVSRDPNTGELFF

j_call: TRBJ2-7
d_call: TRBD1
clone_size: NA
v_call: TRBV29-1
cdr3_nt: TGCAGCGTCGAAGGGACAGGGGGCACCTACGAGCAGTACTTC
cdr3_aa: CSVEGTGGTYEQYF

j_call: TRBJ1-5
d_call: NA
clone_size: NA
v_call: TRBV7-8
cdr3_nt: TGTGCCAGCAGCCGTGGGACATTTAGCAATCAGCCCCAGCATTTT
cdr3_aa: CASSRGTFSNQPQHF

j_call: TRBJ2-3
d_call: NA
clone_size: few
v_call: TRBV29-1
cdr3_nt: TGCAGCGTTGAGACTAGACAAGATACGCAGTATTTT
cdr3_aa: CSVETRQDTQYF

j_call: TRBJ1-1
d_call: NA
clone_size: NA
v_call: TRBV29-1
cdr3_nt: TGCAGCGTTGTGTTCTCGAACACTGAAGCTTTCTTT
cdr3_aa: CSVVFSNTEAFF

j_call: TRBJ2-4
d_call: NA
clone_size: NA
v_call: TRBV19
cdr3_nt: TGTGCCAGTAGTATTCTTCCGGGAAACATTCAGTACTTC
cdr3_aa: CASSILPGNIQYF

j_call: TRBJ2-3
d_call: NA
clone_size: NA
v_call: TRBV30
cdr3_nt: TGTGCCTGGAGCACCCCGGAACGAACAGATACGCAGTATTTT
cdr3_aa: CAWSTPERTDTQYF

j_call: TRBJ2-6
d_call: NA
clone_size: once
v_call: TRBV15
cdr3_nt: TGTGCCACCAGTCCTCAACAGGGCTCTGGGGCCAACGTCCTGACTTTC
cdr3_aa: CATSPQQGSGANVLTF

j_call: TRBJ1-2
d_call: NA
clone_size: NA
v_call: TRBV5-6
cdr3_nt: TGTGCCAGCAGCTTGGAGGTTATACGGCAGCTTTCGCATGGCTACACCTTC
cdr3_aa: CASSLEVIRQLSHGYTF

j_call: TRBJ2-2
d_call: NA
clone_size: few
v_call: TRBV11-2
cdr3_nt: TGTGCCAGCAGCCCGACCCTCTATGGGGAGCTGTTTTTT
cdr3_aa: CASSPTLYGELFF

j_call: TRBJ1-1
d_call: TRBD1
clone_size: NA
v_call: TRBV29-1
cdr3_nt: TGCAGCGTGTCCACAGGGGGCACTGAAGCTTTCTTT
cdr3_aa: CSVSTGGTEAFF

j_call: TRBJ2-2
d_call: NA
clone_size: NA
v_call: TRBV18
cdr3_nt: TGTGCCAGCTCACCTCCTGGGTACACCGGGGAGCTGTTTTTT
cdr3_aa: CASSPPGYTGELFF

j_call: TRBJ2-7
d_call: NA
clone_size: NA
v_call: TRBV5-1
cdr3_nt: TGCGCCAGCAGCCGGGACTCCGAGAGAGAGCAGTACTTC
cdr3_aa: CASSRDSEREQYF

j_call: TRBJ1-2
d_call: NA
clone_size: few
v_call: TRBV5-1
cdr3_nt: TGCGCCAGCAGCTTGGATCGGGGAGTCTATGGCTACACCTTC
cdr3_aa: CASSLDRGVYGYTF

j_call: TRBJ2-3
d_call: NA
clone_size: NA
v_call: TRBV15
cdr3_nt: TGTGCCACCAGCAGAGTTTCAGATACGCAGTATTTT
cdr3_aa: CATSRVSDTQYF

j_call: TRBJ2-5
d_call: NA
clone_size: NA
v_call: TRBV7-9
cdr3_nt: TGTGCCAGCAGCGCCTTCCAAGAGACCCAGTACTTC
cdr3_aa: CASSAFQETQYF

j_call: TRBJ1-5
d_call: TRBD1
clone_size: NA
v_call: TRBV5-6
cdr3_nt: TGTGCCAGCAGCTTTCGGACAGGGAATCAGCCCCAGCATTTT
cdr3_aa: CASSFRTGNQPQHF